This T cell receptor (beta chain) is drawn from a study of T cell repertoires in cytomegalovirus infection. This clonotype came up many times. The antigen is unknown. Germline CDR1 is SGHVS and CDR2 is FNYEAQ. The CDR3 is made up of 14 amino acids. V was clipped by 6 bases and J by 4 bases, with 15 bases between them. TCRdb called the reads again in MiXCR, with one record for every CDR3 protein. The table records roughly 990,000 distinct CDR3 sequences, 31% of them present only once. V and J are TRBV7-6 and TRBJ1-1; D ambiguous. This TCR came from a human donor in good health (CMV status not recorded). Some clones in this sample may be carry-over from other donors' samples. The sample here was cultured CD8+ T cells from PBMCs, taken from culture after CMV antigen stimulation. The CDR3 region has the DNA TGTGCCAGCAGGGAGGACGGAAGGGCCACTGAAGCTTTCTTT. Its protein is CASREDGRATEAFF.